The clone carrying this T cell receptor beta chain was counted many times. An end of the junction differs from the germline gene, which may be a read error. Germline-derived CDR1 and CDR2 are WNHNN and SYGVQD (reference sequence). The CDR3 extends over 12 amino acids. The sample is drawn from a study of blood T cell repertoires in COVID-19. Background on the study: Samples came from the United States, Italy and Spain, spanning acute and convalescent COVID-19. PBMCs, B-cell-depleted T cells, or T cells were the source of the cDNA or gDNA that made up the material.

Original methodology: Researchers report that nucleated cell counts were estimated from reference gene primer amplification. Sequencing was performed with immunoSEQ multiplex PCR; in TCRdb, only in-frame clones are kept and a portion is missing. The V and J calls and clone size come from that table; D and trimming were worked out from the DNA. The sample gives around 270,000 clones, 84% of which show up once; less than 2% is in the top ten. The sample consisted of peripheral blood. The origin of this receptor is a woman in her 40s who had recovered from COVID-19. The chain couples TRBV10-1 to TRBJ2-5; possibly TRBD2 for D (5 bases). The CDR3, as DNA: TGCGCCAGCAGGAGGGTCCAAGGGACCCAGTACTTC. Residues: CASRRVQGTQYF.